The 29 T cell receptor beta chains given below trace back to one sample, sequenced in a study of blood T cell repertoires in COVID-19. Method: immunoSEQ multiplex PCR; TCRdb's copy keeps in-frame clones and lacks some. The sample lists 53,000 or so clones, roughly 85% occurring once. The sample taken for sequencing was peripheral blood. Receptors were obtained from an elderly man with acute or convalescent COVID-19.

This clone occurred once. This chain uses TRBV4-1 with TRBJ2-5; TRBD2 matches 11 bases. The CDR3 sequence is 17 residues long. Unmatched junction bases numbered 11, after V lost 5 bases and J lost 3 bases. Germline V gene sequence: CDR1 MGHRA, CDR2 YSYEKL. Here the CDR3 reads CASSLGLAAEREETQYF. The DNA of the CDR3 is TGCGCCAGCAGCTTGGGACTAGCGGCGGAGAGGGAAGAGACCCAGTACTTC.

The CDR3 spells CASSQDTAARTYNSPLHF. In DNA form, the CDR3 reads TGCGCCAGCAGCCAAGATACGGCAGCAAGGACTTATAATTCACCCCTCCACTTT. The V gene is TRBV4-1, the J gene TRBJ1-6; D is uncertain. Trimming pared 0 bases from V and 4 bases from J, leaving 16 bases between. The germline gives CDR1 MGHRA, CDR2 YSYEKL. The CDR3 runs 18 residues.

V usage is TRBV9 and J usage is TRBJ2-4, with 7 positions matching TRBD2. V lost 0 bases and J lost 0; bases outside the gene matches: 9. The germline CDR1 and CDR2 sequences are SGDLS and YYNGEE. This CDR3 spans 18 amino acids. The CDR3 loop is CASSVAPGGGAAKNIQYF. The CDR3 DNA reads TGTGCCAGCAGCGTAGCCCCTGGGGGGGGTGCAGCCAAAAACATTCAGTACTTC.

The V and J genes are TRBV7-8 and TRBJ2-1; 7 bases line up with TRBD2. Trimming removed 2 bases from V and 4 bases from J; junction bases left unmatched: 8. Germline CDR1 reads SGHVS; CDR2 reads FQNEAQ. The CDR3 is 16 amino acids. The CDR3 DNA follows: TGTGCCAGCAGCTTAACAGCGGGGAAAGGGTACAATGAGCAGTTCTTC. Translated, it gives CASSLTAGKGYNEQFF.

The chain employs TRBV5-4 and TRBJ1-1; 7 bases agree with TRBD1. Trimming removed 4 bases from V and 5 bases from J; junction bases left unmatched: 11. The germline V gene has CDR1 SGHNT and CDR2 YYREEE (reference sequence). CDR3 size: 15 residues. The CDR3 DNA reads TGTGCCAGCAGCCCGCCTCGACAGGGTAAGACTGAAGCTTTCTTT. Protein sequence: CASSPPRQGKTEAFF.

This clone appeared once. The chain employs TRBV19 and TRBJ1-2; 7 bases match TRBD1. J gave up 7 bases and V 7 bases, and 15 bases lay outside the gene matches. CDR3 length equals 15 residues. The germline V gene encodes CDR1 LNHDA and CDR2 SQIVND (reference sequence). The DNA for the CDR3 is TGTGCCAGTACCTCCACTTGGGACAGCATCGGTGGCTACACCTTC. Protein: CASTSTWDSIGGYTF.

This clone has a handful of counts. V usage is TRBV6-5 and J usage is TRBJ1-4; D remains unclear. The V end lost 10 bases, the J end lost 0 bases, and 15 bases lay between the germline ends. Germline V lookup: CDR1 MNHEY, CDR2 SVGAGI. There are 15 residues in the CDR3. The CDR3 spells CATGSGDATNEKLFF. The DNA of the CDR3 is TGTGCCACCGGGTCGGGTGATGCAACTAATGAAAAACTGTTTTTT.

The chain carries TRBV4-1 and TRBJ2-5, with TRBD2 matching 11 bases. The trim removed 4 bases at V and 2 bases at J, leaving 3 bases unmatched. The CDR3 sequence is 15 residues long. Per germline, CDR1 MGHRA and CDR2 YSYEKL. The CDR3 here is CASSLSGGAQETQYF. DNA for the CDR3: TGCGCCAGCAGCCTTAGCGGGGGGGCACAAGAGACCCAGTACTTC.

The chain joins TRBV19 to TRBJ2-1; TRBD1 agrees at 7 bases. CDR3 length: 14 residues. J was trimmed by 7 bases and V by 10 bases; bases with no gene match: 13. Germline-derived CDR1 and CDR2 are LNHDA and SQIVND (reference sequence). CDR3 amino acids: CATRDSPLGNEQFF. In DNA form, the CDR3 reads TGTGCCACCCGGGACAGCCCTTTAGGGAATGAGCAGTTCTTC.

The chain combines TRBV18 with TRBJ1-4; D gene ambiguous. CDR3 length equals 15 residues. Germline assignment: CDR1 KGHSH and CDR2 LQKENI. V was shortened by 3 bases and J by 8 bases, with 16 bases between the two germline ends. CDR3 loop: CASSPDGAAGEKLFF. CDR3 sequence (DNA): TGTGCCAGCTCACCGGATGGAGCAGCCGGGGAAAAACTGTTTTTT.

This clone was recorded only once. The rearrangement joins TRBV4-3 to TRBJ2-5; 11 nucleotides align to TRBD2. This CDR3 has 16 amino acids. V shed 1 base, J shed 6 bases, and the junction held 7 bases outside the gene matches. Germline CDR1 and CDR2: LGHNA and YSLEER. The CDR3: CASSQVSGGAGKTQYF. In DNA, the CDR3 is TGCGCCAGCAGCCAAGTTAGCGGGGGGGCCGGGAAGACCCAGTACTTC.

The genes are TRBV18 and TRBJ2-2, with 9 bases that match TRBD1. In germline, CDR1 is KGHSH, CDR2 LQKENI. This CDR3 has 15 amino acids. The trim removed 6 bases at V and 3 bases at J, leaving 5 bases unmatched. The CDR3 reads CASSSGTGYTGELFF. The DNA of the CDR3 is TGTGCCAGCTCTTCCGGGACAGGGTACACCGGGGAGCTGTTTTTT.

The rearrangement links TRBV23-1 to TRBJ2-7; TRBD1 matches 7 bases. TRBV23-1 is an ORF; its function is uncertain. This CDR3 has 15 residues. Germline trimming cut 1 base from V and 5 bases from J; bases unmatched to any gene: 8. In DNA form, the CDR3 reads TGCGCCAGCAGTCAATACGACAGGGTAGGCCACGAGCAGTACTTC. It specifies CASSQYDRVGHEQYF.

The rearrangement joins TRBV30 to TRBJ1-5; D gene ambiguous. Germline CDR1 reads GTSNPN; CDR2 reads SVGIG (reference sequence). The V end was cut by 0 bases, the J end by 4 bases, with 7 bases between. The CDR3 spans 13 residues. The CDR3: CAWSVRENQPQHF. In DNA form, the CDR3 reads TGTGCCTGGAGTGTACGGGAAAATCAGCCCCAGCATTTT.

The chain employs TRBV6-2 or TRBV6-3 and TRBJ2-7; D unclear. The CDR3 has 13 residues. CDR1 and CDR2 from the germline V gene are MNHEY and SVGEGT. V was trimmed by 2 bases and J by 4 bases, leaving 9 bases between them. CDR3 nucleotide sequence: TGTGCCAGCAGTTACCCCCAGGCTTACGAGCAGTACTTC. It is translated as CASSYPQAYEQYF.

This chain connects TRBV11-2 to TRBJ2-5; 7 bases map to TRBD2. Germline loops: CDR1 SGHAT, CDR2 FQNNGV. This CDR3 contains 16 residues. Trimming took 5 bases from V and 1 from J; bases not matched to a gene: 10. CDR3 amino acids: CASSPQSSGIQETQYF. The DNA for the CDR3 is TGTGCCAGCAGCCCCCAGTCTAGCGGAATCCAAGAGACCCAGTACTTC.

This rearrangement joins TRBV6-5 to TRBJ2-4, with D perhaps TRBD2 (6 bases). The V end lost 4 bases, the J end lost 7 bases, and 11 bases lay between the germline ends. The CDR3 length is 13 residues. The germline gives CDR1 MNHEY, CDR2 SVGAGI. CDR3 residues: CASSSGTPNIQYF. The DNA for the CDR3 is TGTGCCAGCAGTTCCGGGACTCCTAACATTCAGTACTTC.

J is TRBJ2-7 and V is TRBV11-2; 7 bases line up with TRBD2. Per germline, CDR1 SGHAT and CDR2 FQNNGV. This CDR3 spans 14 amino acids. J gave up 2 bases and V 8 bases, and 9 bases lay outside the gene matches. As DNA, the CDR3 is TGTGCCAGCGAGGGCCAGCGGGGACCCTACGAGCAGTACTTC. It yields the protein CASEGQRGPYEQYF. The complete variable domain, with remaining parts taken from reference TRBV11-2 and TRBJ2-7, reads EAGVAQSPRYKIIEKRQSVAFWCNPISGHATLYWYQQILGQGPKLLIQFQNNGVVDDSQLPKDRFSAERLKGVDSTLKIQPAKLEDSAVYLCASEGQRGPYEQYFGPGTRLTVT.

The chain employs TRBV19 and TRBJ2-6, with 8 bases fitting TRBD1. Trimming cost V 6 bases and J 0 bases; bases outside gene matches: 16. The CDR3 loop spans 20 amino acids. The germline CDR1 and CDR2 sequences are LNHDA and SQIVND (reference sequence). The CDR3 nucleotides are TGTGCCAGTAGCTCCAAAGACAGGGGCCCAGGCCCCTCTGGGGCCAACGTCCTGACTTTC. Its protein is CASSSKDRGPGPSGANVLTF. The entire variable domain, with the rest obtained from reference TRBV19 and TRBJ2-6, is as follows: DGGITQSPKYLFRKEGQNVTLSCEQNLNHDAMYWYRQDPGQGLRLIYYSQIVNDFQKGDIAEGYSVSREKKESFPLTVTSAQKNPTAFYLCASSSKDRGPGPSGANVLTFGAGSRLTVL.

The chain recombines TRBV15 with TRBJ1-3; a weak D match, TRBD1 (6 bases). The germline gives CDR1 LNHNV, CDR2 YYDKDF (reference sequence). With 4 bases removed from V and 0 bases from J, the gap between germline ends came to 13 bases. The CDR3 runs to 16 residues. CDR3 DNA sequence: TGTGCCACCAGCATGGGGGGGCCTTACTCTGGAAACACCATATATTTT. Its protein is CATSMGGPYSGNTIYF.

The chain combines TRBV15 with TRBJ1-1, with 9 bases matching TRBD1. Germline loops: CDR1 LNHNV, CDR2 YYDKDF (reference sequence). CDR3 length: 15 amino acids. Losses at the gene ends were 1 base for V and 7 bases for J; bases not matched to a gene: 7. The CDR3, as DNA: TGTGCCACCAGCAGAGGTGGGACAGGGAAGGGTGAAGCTTTCTTT. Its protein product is CATSRGGTGKGEAFF. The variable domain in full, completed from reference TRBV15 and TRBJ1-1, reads DAMVIQNPRYQVTQFGKPVTLSCSQTLNHNVMYWYQQKSSQAPKLLFHYYDKDFNNEADTPDNFQSRRPNTSFCFLDIRSPGLGDTAMYLCATSRGGTGKGEAFFGQGTRLTVV.

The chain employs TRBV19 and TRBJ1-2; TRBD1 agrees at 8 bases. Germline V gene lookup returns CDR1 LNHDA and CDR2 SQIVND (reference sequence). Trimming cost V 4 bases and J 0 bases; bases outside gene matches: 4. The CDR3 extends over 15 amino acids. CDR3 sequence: CASSTGGLANYGYTF. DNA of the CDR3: TGTGCCAGTAGTACAGGGGGCCTAGCTAACTATGGCTACACCTTC.

The CDR3 loop is CASSQGQLNQPQHF. CDR3 nucleotides: TGTGCCAGCTCGCAAGGACAGCTCAATCAGCCCCAGCATTTT. The chain carries TRBV18 and TRBJ1-5; possibly TRBD1 for D (6 bases). Trimming removed 6 bases at V and 3 bases at J, with 12 bases between. The CDR3 runs to 14 residues. Germline V gives CDR1 KGHSH, CDR2 LQKENI.

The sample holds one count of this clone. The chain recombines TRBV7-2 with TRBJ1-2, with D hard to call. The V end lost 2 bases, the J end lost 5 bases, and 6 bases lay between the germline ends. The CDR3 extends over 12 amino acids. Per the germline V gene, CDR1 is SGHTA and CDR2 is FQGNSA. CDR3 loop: CASSLYGYGYTF. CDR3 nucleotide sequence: TGTGCCAGCAGCTTATACGGGTATGGCTACACCTTC.

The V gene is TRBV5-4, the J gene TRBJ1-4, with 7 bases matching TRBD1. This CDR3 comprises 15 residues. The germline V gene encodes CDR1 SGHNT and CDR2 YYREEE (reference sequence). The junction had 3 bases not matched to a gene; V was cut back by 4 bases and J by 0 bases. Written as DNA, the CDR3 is TGTGCCAGCAGCAAGGGGGCAACAACTAATGAAAAACTGTTTTTT. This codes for CASSKGATTNEKLFF.

The CDR3 protein is CASSLTDDASVIPGGYTF. In nucleotides, the CDR3 is TGTGCCAGCAGCCTCACCGACGACGCATCAGTCATTCCGGGAGGCTACACCTTC. The J gene is TRBJ1-2, the V gene TRBV9; no definite D call. The CDR3 is 18 amino acids. The germline CDR1 and CDR2 sequences are SGDLS and YYNGEE. Trimming stripped 4 bases from V and 8 bases from J, with 30 bases between.

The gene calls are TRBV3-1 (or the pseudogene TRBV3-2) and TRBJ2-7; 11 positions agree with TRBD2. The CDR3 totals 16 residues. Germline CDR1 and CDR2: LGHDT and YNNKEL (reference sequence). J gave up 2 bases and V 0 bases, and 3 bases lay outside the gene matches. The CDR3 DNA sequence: TGTGCCAGCAGCCAAGATGGGACTAGCGGCACCTACGAGCAGTACTTC. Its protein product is CASSQDGTSGTYEQYF.

The CDR3 protein is CASSSSGGAVTQYF. The CDR3 bases are TGTGCCAGCAGTTCAAGCGGGGGGGCCGTGACCCAGTACTTC. The chain carries TRBV14 and TRBJ2-5, with 10 bases fitting TRBD2. CDR3 size: 14 residues. V dropped 6 bases and J dropped 7; count of bases not matched to a gene: 8. From germline, CDR1 is SGHDN and CDR2 FVKESK.

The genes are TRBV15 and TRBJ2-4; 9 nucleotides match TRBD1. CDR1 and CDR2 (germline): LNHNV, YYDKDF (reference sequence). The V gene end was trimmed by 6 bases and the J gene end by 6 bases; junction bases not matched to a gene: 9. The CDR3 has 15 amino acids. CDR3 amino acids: CATRGIGTGTNIQYF. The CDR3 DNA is TGTGCCACCAGGGGGATCGGGACAGGGACAAACATTCAGTACTTC.